Listed here is a single T cell receptor beta chain. The antigen is not known. Random hexamers were used to reverse transcribe the RNA input (roughly 0.5 to 1 ug). Across 54 Vbeta and 13 Jbeta, TCR beta CDR3 was amplified with immunoSEQ multiplex PCR. TCRdb reanalysed the immunoSEQ multiplex PCR reads using MiXCR and keeps one entry per CDR3 protein. The table records about 200,000 distinct CDR3 sequences, 90% to 95% of them present only once. The data originate from a study of CD8 T cells in Susac syndrome. Study context: Within the group of sequenced Susac syndrome patients, more than five had active disease and roughly eight were in remission. The Susac syndrome patients were therapy-naive, on corticosteroids, or on intravenous immunoglobulin alone at blood draw.

The study, taken as a whole, reports: Susac syndrome CD4+ T cell repertoires showed no clonal expansion.

This TCR was sampled from a human donor with Susac syndrome. The specimen sequenced was CD4+ T cells from PBMCs.

For the CDR3, the DNA is TGTGCCAGCAGTTACGGGACTAGCAGGGGTGAGCAGTTCTTC. Translated: CASSYGTSRGEQFF. The rearrangement joins TRBV6-6 to TRBJ2-1, with 9 bases identical to TRBD2. The J segment lost 9 bases and the V segment lost 2 bases, leaving 5 bases of the junction unmatched. Germline values: CDR1 MNHNY, CDR2 SVGAGI (reference sequence). The CDR3 contains 14 residues.